The source of this T cell receptor beta chain is a study of cytomegalovirus exposure and HLA in healthy donors. Study context: A previous analysis identified 95 million to 140 million unique TCR beta sequences derived from around 200 million T cells. Membership in the Caucasian-associated ancestry cluster was found for around 85% of around 380 genotyped donors.

Primers: 60 Vbeta forward and 13 Jbeta reverse. In the study's own analysis: A later analysis counted 80 million or so unique TCR beta chains, around 11 million shared. Repertoires were generated with immunoSEQ multiplex PCR, while TCRdb's copy carries only in-frame clones and drops some. Clonal size and the V and J genes are those of that table, whereas D and trimming came from the DNA. The sample holds 110,000 to 150,000 clones; around four fifths are singletons and the top ten take 2.5% to 3%. In germline, CDR1 is MNHNY, CDR2 SVGAGI (reference sequence). Trimming shortened V by 6 bases and J by 0 bases, and 11 bases separated the two germline ends. This CDR3 comprises 14 residues. This clone turned up a few times.

The chain carries TRBV6-6 and TRBJ1-1; D is undetermined. Input material: PBMCs. This clonotype was obtained from a female donor in good health and CMV-seronegative. The CDR3 sequence is CASSPSVVNTEAFF. CDR3 nucleotides: TGTGCCAGCAGCCCCAGCGTAGTGAACACTGAAGCTTTCTTT.